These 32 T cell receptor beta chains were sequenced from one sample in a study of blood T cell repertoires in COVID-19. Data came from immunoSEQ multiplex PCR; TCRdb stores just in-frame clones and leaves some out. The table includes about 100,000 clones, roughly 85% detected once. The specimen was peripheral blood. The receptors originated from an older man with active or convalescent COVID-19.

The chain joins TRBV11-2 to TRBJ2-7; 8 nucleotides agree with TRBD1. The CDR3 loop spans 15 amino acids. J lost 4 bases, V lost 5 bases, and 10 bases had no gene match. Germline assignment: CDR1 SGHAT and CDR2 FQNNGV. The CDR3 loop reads CASSANRGISYEQYF. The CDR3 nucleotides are TGTGCCAGCAGCGCCAACAGGGGGATAAGTTACGAGCAGTACTTC. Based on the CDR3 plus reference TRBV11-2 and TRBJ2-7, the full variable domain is EAGVAQSPRYKIIEKRQSVAFWCNPISGHATLYWYQQILGQGPKLLIQFQNNGVVDDSQLPKDRFSAERLKGVDSTLKIQPAKLEDSAVYLCASSANRGISYEQYFGPGTRLTVT.

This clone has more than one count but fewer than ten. The CDR3 protein is CASSRTGTGSGGYTF. The CDR3 nucleotides are TGTGCCAGCAGCCGAACCGGGACAGGATCAGGCGGCTACACCTTC. The chain combines TRBV28 with TRBJ1-2; 8 bases are shared with TRBD1. Trimming took 6 bases from V and 8 from J; bases not matched to a gene: 14. CDR3 length: 15 amino acids. Germline values: CDR1 MDHEN, CDR2 SYDVKM.

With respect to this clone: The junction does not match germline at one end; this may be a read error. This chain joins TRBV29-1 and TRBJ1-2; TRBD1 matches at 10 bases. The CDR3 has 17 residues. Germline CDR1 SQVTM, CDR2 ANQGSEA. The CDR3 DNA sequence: TGTAGCGTTGAAGATGACCCCTGGGACAGGGGCTATTATGGCTACACCTTC. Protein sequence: CSVEDDPWDRGYYGYTF.

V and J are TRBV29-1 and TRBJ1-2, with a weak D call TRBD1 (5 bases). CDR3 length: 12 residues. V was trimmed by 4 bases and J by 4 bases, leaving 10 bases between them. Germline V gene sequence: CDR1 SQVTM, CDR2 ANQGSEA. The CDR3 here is CSVAGQGYGYTF. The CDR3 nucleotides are TGCAGCGTTGCAGGGCAGGGCTATGGCTACACCTTC.

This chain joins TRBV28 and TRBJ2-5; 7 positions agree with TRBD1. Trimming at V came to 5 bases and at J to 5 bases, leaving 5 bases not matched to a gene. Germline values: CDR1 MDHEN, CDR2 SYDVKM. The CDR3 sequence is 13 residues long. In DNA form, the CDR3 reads TGTGCCAGCAGTCGTGACAGGGCGGAGACCCAGTACTTC. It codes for CASSRDRAETQYF.

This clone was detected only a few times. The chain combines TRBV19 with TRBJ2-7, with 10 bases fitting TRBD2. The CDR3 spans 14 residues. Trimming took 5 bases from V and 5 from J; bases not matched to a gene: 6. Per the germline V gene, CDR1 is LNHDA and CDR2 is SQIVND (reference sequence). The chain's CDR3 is CASSPGLALDEQYF. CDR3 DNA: TGTGCCAGTAGTCCGGGACTAGCGCTTGACGAGCAGTACTTC.

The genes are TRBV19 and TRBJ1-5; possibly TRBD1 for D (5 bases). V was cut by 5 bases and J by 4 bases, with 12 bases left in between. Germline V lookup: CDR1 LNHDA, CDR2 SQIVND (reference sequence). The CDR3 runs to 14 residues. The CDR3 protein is CASSWAGGNQPQHF. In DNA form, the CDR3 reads TGTGCCAGTAGTTGGGCGGGGGGGAATCAGCCCCAGCATTTT.

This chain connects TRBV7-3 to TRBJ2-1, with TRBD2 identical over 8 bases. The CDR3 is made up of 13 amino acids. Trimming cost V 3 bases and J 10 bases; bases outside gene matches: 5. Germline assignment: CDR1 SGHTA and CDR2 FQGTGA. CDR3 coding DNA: TGTGCCAGCAGCTTCAGCGGGAGCGAGGAGCAGTTCTTC. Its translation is CASSFSGSEEQFF.

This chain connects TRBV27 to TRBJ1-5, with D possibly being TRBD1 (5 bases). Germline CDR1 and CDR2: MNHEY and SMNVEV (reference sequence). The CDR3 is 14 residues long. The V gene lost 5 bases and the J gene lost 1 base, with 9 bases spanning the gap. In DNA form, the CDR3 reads TGTGCCAGCAGTCAGGGCGTAAGCAATCAGCCCCAGCATTTT. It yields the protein CASSQGVSNQPQHF.

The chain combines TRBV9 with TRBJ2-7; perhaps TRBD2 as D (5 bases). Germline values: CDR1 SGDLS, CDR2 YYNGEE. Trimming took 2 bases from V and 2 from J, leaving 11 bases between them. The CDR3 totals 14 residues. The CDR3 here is CASSVGVYPYEQYF. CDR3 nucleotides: TGTGCCAGCAGCGTGGGAGTATACCCCTACGAGCAGTACTTC. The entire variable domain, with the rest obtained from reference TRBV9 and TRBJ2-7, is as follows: DSGVTQTPKHLITATGQRVTLRCSPRSGDLSVYWYQQSLDQGLQFLIQYYNGEERAKGNILERFSAQQFPDLHSELNLSSLELGDSALYFCASSVGVYPYEQYFGPGTRLTVT.

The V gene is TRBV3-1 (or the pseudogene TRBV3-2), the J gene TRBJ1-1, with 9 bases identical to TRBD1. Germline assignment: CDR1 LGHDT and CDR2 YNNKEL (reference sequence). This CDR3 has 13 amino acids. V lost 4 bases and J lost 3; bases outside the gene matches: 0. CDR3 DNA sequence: TGTGCCAGCAGCCGGACAGGGGACACTGAAGCTTTCTTT. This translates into CASSRTGDTEAFF.

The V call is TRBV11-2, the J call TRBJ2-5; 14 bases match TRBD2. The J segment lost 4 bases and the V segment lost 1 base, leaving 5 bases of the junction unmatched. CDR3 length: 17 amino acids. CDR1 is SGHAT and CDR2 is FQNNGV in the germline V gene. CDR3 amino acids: CASSLVGLAGGVETQYF. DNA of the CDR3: TGTGCCAGCAGCTTAGTTGGACTAGCGGGAGGTGTAGAGACCCAGTACTTC.

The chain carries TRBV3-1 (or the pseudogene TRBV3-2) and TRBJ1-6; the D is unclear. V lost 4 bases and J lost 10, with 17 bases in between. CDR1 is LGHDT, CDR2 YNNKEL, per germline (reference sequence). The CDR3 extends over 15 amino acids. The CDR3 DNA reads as TGTGCCAGCAGCCCAGAGTCAGGCCGAGAATCACCCCTCCACTTT. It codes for CASSPESGRESPLHF.

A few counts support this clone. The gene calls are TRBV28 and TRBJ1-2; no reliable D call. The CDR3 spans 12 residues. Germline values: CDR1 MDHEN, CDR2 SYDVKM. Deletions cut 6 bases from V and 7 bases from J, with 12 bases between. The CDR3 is CASSAWAGGYTF. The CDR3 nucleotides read TGTGCCAGCAGCGCTTGGGCAGGTGGCTACACCTTC.

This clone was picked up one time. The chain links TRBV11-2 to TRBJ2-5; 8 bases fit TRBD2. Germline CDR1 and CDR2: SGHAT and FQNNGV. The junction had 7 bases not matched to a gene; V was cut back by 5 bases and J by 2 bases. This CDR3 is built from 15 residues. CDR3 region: CASSILLADQETQYF. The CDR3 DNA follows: TGTGCCAGCAGCATCCTACTAGCGGATCAAGAGACCCAGTACTTC.

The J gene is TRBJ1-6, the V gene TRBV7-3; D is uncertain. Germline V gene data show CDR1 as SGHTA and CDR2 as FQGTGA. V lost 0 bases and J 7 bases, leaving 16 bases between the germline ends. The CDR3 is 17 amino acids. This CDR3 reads CASSLTGRGILNSPLHF. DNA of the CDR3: TGTGCCAGCAGCTTAACAGGGCGGGGTATACTCAATTCACCCCTCCACTTT.

The CDR3 DNA is TGTGCCAGCAGCTACCAGACAGTCAACACTGAAGCTTTCTTT. It translates to CASSYQTVNTEAFF. The rearrangement links TRBV7-2 to TRBJ1-1, with TRBD1 as a possible D gene (5 bases). Trimming took off 4 bases at V and 2 bases at J, with 11 bases between the two ends. This CDR3 contains 14 residues. The V gene's germline CDR1 is SGHTA and CDR2 FQGNSA.

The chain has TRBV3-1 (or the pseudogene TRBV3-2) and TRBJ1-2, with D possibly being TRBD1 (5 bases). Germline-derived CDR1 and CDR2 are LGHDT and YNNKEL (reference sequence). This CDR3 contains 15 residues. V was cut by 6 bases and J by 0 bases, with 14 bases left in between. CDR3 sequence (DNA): TGTGCCAGCAGTCACCGGGGGTCCTCTAACTATGGCTACACCTTC. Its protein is CASSHRGSSNYGYTF.

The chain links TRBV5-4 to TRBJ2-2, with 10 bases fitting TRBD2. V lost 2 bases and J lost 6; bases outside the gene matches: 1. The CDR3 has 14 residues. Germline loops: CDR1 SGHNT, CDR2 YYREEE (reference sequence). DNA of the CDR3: TGTGCCAGCAGCTTAGCGGGGGGGCCCGGGGAGCTGTTTTTT. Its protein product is CASSLAGGPGELFF.

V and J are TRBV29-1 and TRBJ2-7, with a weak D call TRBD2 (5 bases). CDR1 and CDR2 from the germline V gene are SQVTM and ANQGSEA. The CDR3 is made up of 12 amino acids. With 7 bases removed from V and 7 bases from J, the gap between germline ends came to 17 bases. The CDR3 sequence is CSGSRETGEQYF. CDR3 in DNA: TGCAGCGGCAGCCGGGAAACCGGGGAGCAGTACTTC.

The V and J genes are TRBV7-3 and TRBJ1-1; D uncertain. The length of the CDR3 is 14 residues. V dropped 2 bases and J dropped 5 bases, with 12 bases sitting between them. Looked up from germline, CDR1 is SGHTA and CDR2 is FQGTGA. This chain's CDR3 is CASSLGPGGTEAFF. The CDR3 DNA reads TGTGCCAGCAGCTTAGGGCCGGGAGGGACTGAAGCTTTCTTT.

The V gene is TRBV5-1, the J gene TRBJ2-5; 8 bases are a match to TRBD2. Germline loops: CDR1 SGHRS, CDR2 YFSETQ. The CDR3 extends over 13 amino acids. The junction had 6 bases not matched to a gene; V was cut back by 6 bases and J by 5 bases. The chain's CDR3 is CASTRGGHETQYF. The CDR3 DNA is TGCGCCAGCACCCGGGGGGGCCACGAGACCCAGTACTTC.

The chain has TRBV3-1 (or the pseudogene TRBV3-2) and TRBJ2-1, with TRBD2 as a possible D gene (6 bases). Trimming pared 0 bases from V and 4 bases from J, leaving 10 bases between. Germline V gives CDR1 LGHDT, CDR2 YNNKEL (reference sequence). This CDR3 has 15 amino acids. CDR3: CASSQDGGVYNEQFF. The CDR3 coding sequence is TGTGCCAGCAGCCAAGACGGAGGGGTATACAATGAGCAGTTCTTC.

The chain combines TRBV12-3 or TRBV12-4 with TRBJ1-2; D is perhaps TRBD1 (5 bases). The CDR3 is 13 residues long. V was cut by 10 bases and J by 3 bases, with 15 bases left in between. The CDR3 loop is CAITAGRHYGYTF. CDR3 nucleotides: TGTGCCATCACTGCGGGACGCCACTATGGCTACACCTTC.

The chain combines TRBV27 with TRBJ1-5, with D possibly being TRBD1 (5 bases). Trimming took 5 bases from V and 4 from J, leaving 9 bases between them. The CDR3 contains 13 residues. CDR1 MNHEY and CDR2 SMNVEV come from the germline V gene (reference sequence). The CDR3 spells CASSRRGNQPQHF. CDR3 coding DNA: TGTGCCAGCAGTAGAAGGGGAAATCAGCCCCAGCATTTT.

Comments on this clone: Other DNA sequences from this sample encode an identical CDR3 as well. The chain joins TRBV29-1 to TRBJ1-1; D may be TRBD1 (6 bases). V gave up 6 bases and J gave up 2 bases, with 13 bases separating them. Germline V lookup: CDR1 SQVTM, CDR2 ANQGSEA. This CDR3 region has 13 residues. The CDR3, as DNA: TGCAGCGTAGCCGGACAGACCAACACTGAAGCTTTCTTT. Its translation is CSVAGQTNTEAFF.

CDR3 residues: CASSQDPQGAQAGELFF. CDR3 DNA: TGCGCCAGCAGCCAAGATCCACAGGGGGCGCAGGCCGGGGAGCTGTTTTTT. The chain joins TRBV4-1 to TRBJ2-2, with 9 bases that match TRBD1. The V gene's germline CDR1 is MGHRA and CDR2 YSYEKL. The ends lost 0 bases at V and 6 bases at J; junction bases unmatched: 8. This CDR3 has 17 amino acids.

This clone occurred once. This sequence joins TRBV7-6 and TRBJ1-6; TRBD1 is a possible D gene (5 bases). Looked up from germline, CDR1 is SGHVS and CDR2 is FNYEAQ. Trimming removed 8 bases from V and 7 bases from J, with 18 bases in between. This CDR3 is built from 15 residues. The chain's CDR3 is CASSPREAANSPLHF. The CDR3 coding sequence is TGTGCCAGCTCCCCCAGGGAGGCAGCGAATTCACCCCTCCACTTT.

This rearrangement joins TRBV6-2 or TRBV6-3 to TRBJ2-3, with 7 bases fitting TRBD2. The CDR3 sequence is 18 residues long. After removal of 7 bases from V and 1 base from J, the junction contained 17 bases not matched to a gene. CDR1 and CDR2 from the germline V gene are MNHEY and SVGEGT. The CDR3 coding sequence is TGTGCCAGCACCCCAGGGAGGGTGCGGGGGTCACGCACAGATACGCAGTATTTT. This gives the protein CASTPGRVRGSRTDTQYF.

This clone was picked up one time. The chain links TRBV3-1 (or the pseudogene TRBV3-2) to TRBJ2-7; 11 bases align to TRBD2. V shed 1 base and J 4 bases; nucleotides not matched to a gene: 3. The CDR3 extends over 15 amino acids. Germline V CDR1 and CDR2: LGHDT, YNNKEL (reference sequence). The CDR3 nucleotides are TGTGCCAGCAGCCAAGCTAGCGGGGGGCGTTACGAGCAGTACTTC. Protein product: CASSQASGGRYEQYF.

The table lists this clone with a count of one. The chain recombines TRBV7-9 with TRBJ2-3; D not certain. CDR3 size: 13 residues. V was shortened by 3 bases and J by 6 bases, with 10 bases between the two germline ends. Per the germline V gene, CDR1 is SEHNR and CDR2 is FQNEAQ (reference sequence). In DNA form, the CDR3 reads TGTGCCAGCAGCTTTACCCCTGAGGATACGCAGTATTTT. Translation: CASSFTPEDTQYF.

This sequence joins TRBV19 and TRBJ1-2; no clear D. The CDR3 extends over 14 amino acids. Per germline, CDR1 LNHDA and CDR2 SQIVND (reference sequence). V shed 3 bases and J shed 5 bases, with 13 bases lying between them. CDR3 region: CASSISQASYGYTF. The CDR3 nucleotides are TGTGCCAGTAGTATCAGCCAGGCCTCTTATGGCTACACCTTC.